The 22 T cell receptor beta chains below were found in one sample sequenced in a study of blood T cell repertoires in COVID-19. Measured with immunoSEQ multiplex PCR; TCRdb has only the in-frame clones, and not every one. The table shows over 200,000 clones, with 88% occurring only once. The material sequenced was peripheral blood. All receptors derive from a woman aged 60-75 years with acute or convalescent COVID-19.

In DNA, the CDR3 is TGTGCCACCAGCAGAGCCGGCCGGACAGGGATGACTGAAGCTTTCTTT. This encodes CATSRAGRTGMTEAFF. The V call is TRBV15, the J call TRBJ1-1; 8 bases map to TRBD1. The germline CDR1 and CDR2 sequences are LNHNV and YYDKDF (reference sequence). The CDR3 has 16 residues. J gave up 5 bases and V 1 base, and 9 bases lay outside the gene matches.

The chain is built from TRBV3-1 (or the pseudogene TRBV3-2) and TRBJ2-5; TRBD2 matches at 12 bases. The CDR3 contains 17 residues. Trimming cost V 5 bases and J 4 bases; bases outside gene matches: 11. In germline, CDR1 is LGHDT, CDR2 YNNKEL (reference sequence). In DNA form, the CDR3 reads TGTGCCAGCAGCTCCGGGACTAGCGGGTTTCTTGGAGAGACCCAGTACTTC. Amino acid sequence: CASSSGTSGFLGETQYF.

This clone was seen only once. This chain links TRBV5-1 with TRBJ2-2, with TRBD1 matching over 12 bases. After removal of 4 bases from V and 5 bases from J, the junction contained 6 bases not matched to a gene. CDR3 length: 16 residues. Germline V gene data show CDR1 as SGHRS and CDR2 as YFSETQ. CDR3 DNA: TGCGCCAGCAGCCTAGGGACAGGGGGCAAGACCGGGGAGCTGTTTTTT. Its translation: CASSLGTGGKTGELFF.

J is TRBJ2-7 and V is TRBV7-8, with 9 bases matching TRBD1. The CDR3 runs to 15 residues. The germline CDR1 and CDR2 sequences are SGHVS and FQNEAQ. V gave up 5 bases and J gave up 4 bases; unmatched junction bases: 9. DNA of the CDR3: TGTGCCAGCAGCGAACCGGGACAGGGTATTTACGAGCAGTACTTC. It encodes CASSEPGQGIYEQYF.

The genes are TRBV11-2 and TRBJ2-3; TRBD2 might be the D (6 bases). The V gene's germline CDR1 is SGHAT and CDR2 FQNNGV. Trimming shortened V by 5 bases and J by 1 base, and 16 bases separated the two germline ends. The CDR3 runs 16 residues. This CDR3 is CASSPGTSAGTDTQYF. Here the CDR3 DNA reads TGTGCCAGCAGCCCCGGGACTTCTGCGGGCACAGATACGCAGTATTTT.

The rearrangement joins TRBV5-4 to TRBJ1-3; 7 nucleotides align to TRBD1. Germline lookup yields CDR1 SGHNT and CDR2 YYREEE (reference sequence). V dropped 4 bases and J dropped 0; count of bases not matched to a gene: 10. The CDR3 totals 17 residues. CDR3 sequence: CASSPSGTVGSGNTIYF. In nucleotides, the CDR3 is TGTGCCAGCAGCCCCTCCGGGACAGTGGGCTCTGGAAACACCATATATTTT. Full variable domain (outside the CDR3, taken from reference TRBV5-4 and TRBJ1-3): ETGVTQSPTHLIKTRGQQVTLRCSSQSGHNTVSWYQQALGQGPQFIFQYYREEENGRGNFPPRFSGLQFPNYSSELNVNALELDDSALYLCASSPSGTVGSGNTIYFGEGSWLTVV.

As concerns this clone: One junction end disagrees with the germline gene, perhaps due to a read error. V and J are TRBV14 and TRBJ1-4; unclear D gene. Germline V CDR1 and CDR2: SGHDN, FVKESK. The length of the CDR3 is 8 residues. The CDR3 spells CASSPSPF. Written as DNA, the CDR3 is TGTGCCAGCAGTCCGTCCCCTTTT.

J is TRBJ2-7 and V is TRBV29-1; TRBD1 aligns across 10 bases. Losses at the gene ends were 6 bases for V and 3 bases for J; bases not matched to a gene: 5. This CDR3 contains 13 residues. The germline gives CDR1 SQVTM, CDR2 ANQGSEA. The chain's CDR3 is CSVNRDRGYEQYF. CDR3 sequence (DNA): TGCAGCGTCAACCGGGACAGGGGCTACGAGCAGTACTTC.

The chain links TRBV10-1 to TRBJ2-1, with D perhaps matching TRBD2 (7 bases). CDR3 length: 14 residues. From germline, CDR1 is WNHNN and CDR2 SYGVQD (reference sequence). Trimming left V 7 bases short and J 9 bases short, with 19 bases between. The CDR3 region is CASMAGGGPGEQFF. The CDR3 bases are TGCGCCAGCATGGCTGGGGGGGGGCCCGGTGAGCAGTTCTTC.

The V gene is TRBV7-8, the J gene TRBJ2-1; the match to TRBD2 covers 11 bases. The junction had 8 bases not matched to a gene; V was cut back by 5 bases and J by 5 bases. CDR3 length: 16 residues. Germline V gives CDR1 SGHVS, CDR2 FQNEAQ. CDR3 DNA: TGTGCCAGCAGCACCCTCCTAGCGGGGGGCGACAATGAGCAGTTCTTC. Its protein product is CASSTLLAGGDNEQFF.

The rearrangement links TRBV18 to TRBJ2-7; D perhaps matches TRBD1 (5 bases). Germline loops: CDR1 KGHSH, CDR2 LQKENI. The CDR3 totals 14 residues. Deletions cut 1 base from V and 2 bases from J, with 9 bases between. CDR3 residues: CASSPRQKTYEQYF. For the CDR3, the DNA is TGTGCCAGCTCACCACGACAGAAAACCTACGAGCAGTACTTC.

The count of this clone is one. The chain is built from TRBV11-2 and TRBJ2-1; 11 positions match TRBD2. V dropped 4 bases and J dropped 7; count of bases not matched to a gene: 6. CDR1 is SGHAT, CDR2 FQNNGV, per germline. The CDR3 has 15 residues. CDR3 loop: CASSYSGGGRNEQFF. CDR3 coding DNA: TGTGCCAGCAGCTATAGCGGGGGGGGTCGGAATGAGCAGTTCTTC.

The rearrangement links TRBV3-1 (or the pseudogene TRBV3-2) to TRBJ1-2, with 7 nucleotides matching TRBD1. J lost 7 bases, V lost 8 bases, and 7 bases had no gene match. Per germline, CDR1 LGHDT and CDR2 YNNKEL (reference sequence). This CDR3 contains 12 residues. The CDR3 sequence is CASGPRGSGYTF. CDR3 bases: TGTGCCAGCGGACCCAGGGGGTCTGGCTACACCTTC.

The V and J genes are TRBV5-1 and TRBJ1-1; tentative D call: TRBD1 (6 bases). The CDR3 has 14 residues. Germline assignment: CDR1 SGHRS and CDR2 YFSETQ. V dropped 7 bases and J dropped 1 base, with 14 bases sitting between them. Here the CDR3 reads CASGLTGGNTEAFF. The CDR3 nucleotides are TGCGCCAGCGGATTGACAGGAGGGAACACTGAAGCTTTCTTT.

To note about this clone: The sample contains more than one DNA sequence encoding this CDR3. The CDR3 protein is CASSPDRGNSPLHF. The DNA for the CDR3 is TGTGCCAGCTCACCGGACAGGGGTAATTCACCCCTCCACTTT. The chain carries TRBV18 and TRBJ1-6; TRBD1 matches 9 bases. J lost 6 bases, V lost 3 bases, and 0 bases had no gene match. This CDR3 is built from 14 residues. Germline V gene sequence: CDR1 KGHSH, CDR2 LQKENI.

V and J are TRBV19 and TRBJ1-5; 7 nucleotides agree with TRBD1. The J segment lost 7 bases and the V segment lost 4 bases, leaving 16 bases of the junction unmatched. Germline CDR1 LNHDA, CDR2 SQIVND (reference sequence). This CDR3 region has 17 residues. The chain's CDR3 is CASSTRDRPALAQPQHF. CDR3 in DNA: TGTGCCAGTAGTACCCGGGACAGACCCGCCCTTGCGCAGCCCCAGCATTTT.

This sequence joins TRBV7-8 and TRBJ1-3; a weak D match, TRBD1 (5 bases). Germline-derived CDR1 and CDR2 are SGHVS and FQNEAQ. V was shortened by 5 bases and J by 4 bases, with 12 bases between the two germline ends. This CDR3 spans 14 amino acids. CDR3 amino acids: CASSAPRGGNTIYF. CDR3 DNA: TGTGCCAGCAGCGCGCCTCGGGGGGGAAACACCATATATTTT.

The rearrangement uses TRBV9 and TRBJ2-7, with 11 bases that match TRBD2. The J segment lost 2 bases and the V segment lost 3 bases, leaving 4 bases of the junction unmatched. The CDR3 length is 15 residues. CDR1 SGDLS and CDR2 YYNGEE come from the germline V gene. CDR3 sequence: CASSAGTSGPYEQYF. In nucleotides, the CDR3 is TGTGCCAGCAGCGCTGGGACTAGCGGACCCTACGAGCAGTACTTC.

The chain employs TRBV6-5 and TRBJ2-1, with TRBD1 matching over 10 bases. CDR1 is MNHEY and CDR2 is SVGAGI in the germline V gene. The CDR3 has 15 amino acids. Losses at the gene ends were 7 bases for V and 8 bases for J; bases not matched to a gene: 11. CDR3 nucleotide sequence: TGTGCCAGCAACCGCCCCGGGACAGGGGAATATGAGCAGTTCTTC. Translated, it gives CASNRPGTGEYEQFF.

V and J are TRBV6-4 and TRBJ1-1; maybe TRBD1 (5 bases). The germline V gene encodes CDR1 MRHNA and CDR2 SNTAGT. This CDR3 has 13 amino acids. Trimming took off 7 bases at V and 5 bases at J, with 14 bases between the two ends. CDR3 sequence: CASKFGAGTEAFF. The CDR3 region has the DNA TGTGCCAGCAAGTTCGGGGCGGGGACTGAAGCTTTCTTT.

The chain combines TRBV19 with TRBJ1-6; tentative D call: TRBD1 (5 bases). This CDR3 has 14 residues. Trimming left V 8 bases short and J 7 bases short, with 15 bases between. Germline V gives CDR1 LNHDA, CDR2 SQIVND (reference sequence). As DNA, the CDR3 is TGTGCCAGTTGGGAGGGGTTATCGAATTCACCCCTCCACTTT. Translated, it gives CASWEGLSNSPLHF.

This chain joins TRBV30 and TRBJ1-5; the match to TRBD1 covers 7 bases. This CDR3 comprises 15 residues. Germline V gene sequence: CDR1 GTSNPN, CDR2 SVGIG (reference sequence). Trimming removed 3 bases from V and 0 bases from J; junction bases left unmatched: 5. In DNA form, the CDR3 reads TGTGCCTGGAGGGGCAGGGGGTTTAGCAATCAGCCCCAGCATTTT. This translates into CAWRGRGFSNQPQHF.